This T cell receptor (beta chain) emerged from a study of cytomegalovirus exposure and HLA in healthy donors. PCR was performed using 60 Vbeta and 13 Jbeta primers. Using immunoSEQ multiplex PCR, the repertoire was profiled, and TCRdb retains in-frame clones only, with some absent. This sample has under 200,000 clones, with 60% to 80% found just once. This clone appeared a few times. The sample carries other DNA sequences with the same CDR3. The receptor comes from a man aged 55 to 69 in good health and CMV-seronegative. The sequencing sample was made of PBMCs.

The DNA for the CDR3 is TGTGCCAGCAGCCTAAGCGGGAGCTCCTACGAGCAGTACTTC. The encoded protein is CASSLSGSSYEQYF. The chain carries TRBV7-2 and TRBJ2-7; 8 nucleotides align to TRBD2. Germline V gene lookup returns CDR1 SGHTA and CDR2 FQGNSA. This CDR3 spans 14 amino acids. Losses at the gene ends were 5 bases for V and 0 bases for J; bases not matched to a gene: 3.